The 11 T cell receptor beta chains reported below all come from one sample, sequenced in a study of beta chain features in type 1 diabetes. cDNA synthesis used the whole RNA isolate, giving expressed TCRB sequences. The protocol was immunoSEQ multiplex PCR, while the TCRdb copy is restricted to in-frame clones and leaves out a portion. This table holds 200,000 to 300,000 clones, roughly 10% found once. Antigen specificity for these receptors is unknown. Study observations and caveats: Patients with Type 1 diabetes showed moderately but significantly shorter TCRB CDR3s in all four CD4+ subsets.

Sequenced input: naive CD4+ T cells from blood. These receptors all stem from a man under 40 with type 1 diabetes.

The sample holds a few counts of this clone. The V gene is TRBV19, the J gene TRBJ1-5; no clear D. Germline lookup yields CDR1 LNHDA and CDR2 SQIVND (reference sequence). V was trimmed by 3 bases and J by 2 bases, leaving 11 bases between them. The CDR3 sequence is 15 residues long. The CDR3 sequence: CASSMAGAGNQPQHF. Here the CDR3 DNA reads TGTGCCAGTAGTATGGCAGGAGCGGGCAATCAGCCCCAGCATTTT.

This clone was found a few times. The gene calls are TRBV4-2 and TRBJ2-5; TRBD2 is a possible D gene (5 bases). V lost 4 bases to trimming and J lost 4 bases, with 10 bases between them. This CDR3 spans 13 amino acids. Germline lookup yields CDR1 LGHNA and CDR2 YNFKEQ. Here the CDR3 reads CASSLDRGETQYF. For the CDR3, the DNA is TGTGCCAGCAGCCTAGATCGGGGAGAGACCCAGTACTTC.

The V gene is TRBV28, the J gene TRBJ1-1; 7 nucleotides agree with TRBD1. This CDR3 region has 15 residues. Germline V gene sequence: CDR1 MDHEN, CDR2 SYDVKM. Trimming cost V 5 bases and J 1 base; bases outside gene matches: 7. This CDR3 is CASSPGTAPNTEAFF. The CDR3 DNA reads as TGTGCCAGCAGTCCAGGGACAGCGCCGAACACTGAAGCTTTCTTT.

The rearrangement links TRBV27 to TRBJ2-3; D perhaps matches TRBD1 (5 bases). The ends were cut back, 2 bases at V and 5 bases at J, with 14 bases in the middle. Looked up from germline, CDR1 is MNHEY and CDR2 is SMNVEV (reference sequence). This CDR3 comprises 15 residues. The CDR3 loop is CASSLGRQGKDTQYF. The CDR3 bases are TGTGCCAGCAGTTTAGGAAGGCAGGGAAAAGATACGCAGTATTTT.

J is TRBJ2-2 and V is TRBV2; 7 bases align to TRBD2. The CDR3 is 13 amino acids. Germline V gene data show CDR1 as SNHLY and CDR2 as FYNNEI. Trimming removed 10 bases from V and 5 bases from J; junction bases left unmatched: 7. CDR3 sequence: CAKAGTTTGELFF. The CDR3 bases are TGTGCCAAAGCCGGGACTACGACCGGGGAGCTGTTTTTT.

The gene calls are TRBV7-2 and TRBJ1-1, with D perhaps TRBD1 (5 bases). Trimming took off 5 bases at V and 8 bases at J, with 18 bases between the two ends. The length of the CDR3 is 14 residues. Germline V gene lookup returns CDR1 SGHTA and CDR2 FQGNSA. The CDR3 DNA follows: TGTGCCAGCAGCAACGGACATGGTAGAAACGAAGCTTTCTTT. Translating it yields CASSNGHGRNEAFF. The variable domain in full, with the rest retrieved from reference TRBV7-2 and TRBJ1-1, is GAGVSQSPSNKVTEKGKDVELRCDPISGHTALYWYRQSLGQGLEFLIYFQGNSAPDKSGLPSDRFSAERTGGSVSTLTIQRTQQEDSAVYLCASSNGHGRNEAFFGQGTRLTVV.

This clone came up a few times. The CDR3 sequence is CASSTDSNEQFF. CDR3 sequence (DNA): TGTGCCAGCAGCACGGACAGCAATGAGCAGTTCTTC. The chain links TRBV9 to TRBJ2-1, with a possible D match to TRBD1 (6 bases). CDR3 length equals 12 residues. V was cut by 4 bases and J by 6 bases, with 8 bases left in between. From germline, CDR1 is SGDLS and CDR2 YYNGEE.

The V and J genes are TRBV20-1 and TRBJ2-5; D not resolved. Deletions cut 6 bases from V and 7 bases from J, with 12 bases between. CDR1 is DFQATT and CDR2 is SNEGSKA in the germline V gene (reference sequence). This CDR3 region has 11 residues. CDR3: CSALRSGTQYF. The CDR3 nucleotides are TGCAGTGCCTTACGATCGGGGACCCAGTACTTC.

This clone appeared a few times. The chain links TRBV29-1 to TRBJ1-1; D uncertain. V lost 8 bases, J lost 6 bases, and 10 bases lay in between. Germline loops: CDR1 SQVTM, CDR2 ANQGSEA. The CDR3 runs 10 residues. The CDR3: CSPNRAEAFF. The CDR3 nucleotides are TGCAGCCCAAACCGGGCTGAAGCTTTCTTT.

The chain uses TRBV19 and TRBJ1-2; D not certain. The CDR3 runs 16 residues. Per the germline V gene, CDR1 is LNHDA and CDR2 is SQIVND (reference sequence). Trimming left V 6 bases short and J 3 bases short, with 20 bases between. The CDR3 sequence is CASSPRNSQPYYGYTF. The CDR3 nucleotides read TGTGCCAGTAGCCCCCGTAACAGCCAGCCCTACTATGGCTACACCTTC. Full variable domain (outside the CDR3, taken from reference TRBV19 and TRBJ1-2): DGGITQSPKYLFRKEGQNVTLSCEQNLNHDAMYWYRQDPGQGLRLIYYSQIVNDFQKGDIAEGYSVSREKKESFPLTVTSAQKNPTAFYLCASSPRNSQPYYGYTFGSGTRLTVV.

The chain joins TRBV7-3 to TRBJ2-2, with TRBD2 identical over 7 bases. CDR1 SGHTA and CDR2 FQGTGA come from the germline V gene. V was clipped by 5 bases and J by 4 bases; unmatched bases: 13. The length of the CDR3 is 17 residues. The CDR3 region is CASSAESFRGVTGELFF. The CDR3 DNA reads as TGTGCCAGCAGCGCAGAATCCTTCCGGGGGGTCACCGGGGAGCTGTTTTTT.